The T cell receptor beta chain described here comes from a study of OX40 agonist ivuxolimab in advanced cancers. This table comes from immunoSEQ multiplex PCR, and its TCRdb copy is limited to in-frame clones, with some not included. This table has tens of thousands of clones, more than 75% appearing once. Germline CDR1 is LNHDA and CDR2 is SQIVND (reference sequence). V lost 5 bases to trimming and J lost 6 bases, with 13 bases between them. The CDR3 is made up of 13 amino acids. The rearrangement joins TRBV19 to TRBJ1-1, with D perhaps TRBD1 (6 bases). The input for sequencing was CD4+ or CD8+ T cells sorted from blood, taken in a trial of the OX40 agonist ivuxolimab. This sequence originates from an adult with an advanced solid tumor such as melanoma, head and neck, liver or kidney cancer. The CDR3 reads CASSVQGLSEAFF. The CDR3 DNA reads TGTGCCAGTAGTGTTCAGGGGCTCTCTGAAGCTTTCTTT. Variable domain in full (rest from reference TRBV19 and TRBJ1-1): DGGITQSPKYLFRKEGQNVTLSCEQNLNHDAMYWYRQDPGQGLRLIYYSQIVNDFQKGDIAEGYSVSREKKESFPLTVTSAQKNPTAFYLCASSVQGLSEAFFGQGTRLTVV.